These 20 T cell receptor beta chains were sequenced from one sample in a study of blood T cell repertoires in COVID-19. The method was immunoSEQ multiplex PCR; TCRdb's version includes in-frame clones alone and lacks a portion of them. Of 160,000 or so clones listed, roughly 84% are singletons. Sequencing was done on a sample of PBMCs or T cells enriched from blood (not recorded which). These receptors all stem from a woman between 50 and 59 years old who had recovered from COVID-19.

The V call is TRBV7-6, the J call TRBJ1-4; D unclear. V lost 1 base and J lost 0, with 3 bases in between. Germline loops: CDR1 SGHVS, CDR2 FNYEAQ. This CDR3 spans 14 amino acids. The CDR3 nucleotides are TGTGCCAGCAGCTTAGGAGCAACTAATGAAAAACTGTTTTTT. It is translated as CASSLGATNEKLFF. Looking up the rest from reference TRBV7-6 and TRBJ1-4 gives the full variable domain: GAGVSQSPRYKVTKRGQDVALRCDPISGHVSLYWYRQALGQGPEFLTYFNYEAQQDKSGLPNDRFSAERPEGSISTLTIQRTEQRDSAMYRCASSLGATNEKLFFGSGTQLSVL.

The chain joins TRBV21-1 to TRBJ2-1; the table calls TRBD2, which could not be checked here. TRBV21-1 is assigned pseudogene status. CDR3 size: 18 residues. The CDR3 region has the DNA TGTGCCAGCAGCAAAGCGAAGGAAAAGCGGCCTTCCTACAATGAGCAGTTCTTC. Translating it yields CASSKAKEKRPSYNEQFF.

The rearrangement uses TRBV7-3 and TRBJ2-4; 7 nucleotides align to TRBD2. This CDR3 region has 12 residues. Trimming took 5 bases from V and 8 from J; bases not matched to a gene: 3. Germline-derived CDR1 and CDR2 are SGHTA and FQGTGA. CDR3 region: CASSPSGDIQYF. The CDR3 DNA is TGTGCCAGCAGCCCCAGCGGGGACATTCAGTACTTC.

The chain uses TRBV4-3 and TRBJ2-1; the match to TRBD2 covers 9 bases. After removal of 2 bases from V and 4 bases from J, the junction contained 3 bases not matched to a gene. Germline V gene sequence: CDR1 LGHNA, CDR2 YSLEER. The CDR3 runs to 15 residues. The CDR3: CASSQSGGSYNEQFF. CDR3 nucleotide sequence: TGCGCCAGCAGCCAAAGCGGGGGGTCATACAATGAGCAGTTCTTC.

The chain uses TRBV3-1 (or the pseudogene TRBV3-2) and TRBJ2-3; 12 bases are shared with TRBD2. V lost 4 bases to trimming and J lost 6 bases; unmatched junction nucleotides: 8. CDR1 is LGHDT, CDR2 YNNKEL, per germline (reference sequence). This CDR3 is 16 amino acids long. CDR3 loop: CASSLGLAGRGDTQYF. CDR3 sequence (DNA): TGTGCCAGCAGCCTCGGACTAGCGGGGAGGGGGGATACGCAGTATTTT.

CDR3: CASSQDRGIGGYTF. The DNA for the CDR3 is TGTGCCAGCAGCCAAGATCGGGGGATAGGAGGCTACACCTTC. V gene TRBV3-1 (or the pseudogene TRBV3-2) combines with J gene TRBJ1-2; tentatively, D is TRBD1 (5 bases). This CDR3 comprises 14 residues. Trimming cost V 0 bases and J 8 bases, with 13 bases left between them. Germline CDR1 reads LGHDT; CDR2 reads YNNKEL (reference sequence).

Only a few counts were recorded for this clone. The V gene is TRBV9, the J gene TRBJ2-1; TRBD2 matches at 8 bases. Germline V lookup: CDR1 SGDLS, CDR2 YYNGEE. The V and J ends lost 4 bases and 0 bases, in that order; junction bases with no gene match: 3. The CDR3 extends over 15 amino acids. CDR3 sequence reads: CASSPREGSYNEQFF. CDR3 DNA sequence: TGTGCCAGCAGCCCCCGGGAGGGCTCCTACAATGAGCAGTTCTTC.

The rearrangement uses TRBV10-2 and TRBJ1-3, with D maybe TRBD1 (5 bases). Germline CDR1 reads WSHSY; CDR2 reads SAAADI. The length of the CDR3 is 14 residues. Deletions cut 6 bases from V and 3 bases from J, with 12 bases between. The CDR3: CASRRGTDGNTIYF. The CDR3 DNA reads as TGCGCCAGCAGGCGGGGCACCGATGGAAACACCATATATTTT.

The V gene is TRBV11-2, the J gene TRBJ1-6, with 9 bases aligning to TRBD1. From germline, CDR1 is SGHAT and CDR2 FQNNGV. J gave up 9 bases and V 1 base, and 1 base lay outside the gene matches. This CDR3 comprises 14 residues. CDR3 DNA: TGTGCCAGCAGCTTAGCACAGGGGGCTTCACCCCTCCACTTT. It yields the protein CASSLAQGASPLHF.

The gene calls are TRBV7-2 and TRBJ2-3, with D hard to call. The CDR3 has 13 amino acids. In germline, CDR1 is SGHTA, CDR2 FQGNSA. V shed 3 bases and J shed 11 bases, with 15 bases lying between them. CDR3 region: CASSFFMEFGQYF. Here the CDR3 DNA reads TGTGCCAGCAGCTTCTTTATGGAGTTTGGGCAGTATTTT.

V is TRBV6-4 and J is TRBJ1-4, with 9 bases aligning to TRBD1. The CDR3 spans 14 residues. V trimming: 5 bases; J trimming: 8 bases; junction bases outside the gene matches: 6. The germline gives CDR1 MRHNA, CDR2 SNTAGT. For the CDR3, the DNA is TGTGCCAGCAGTAAGGACAGGGGAGAAGAAAAACTGTTTTTT. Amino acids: CASSKDRGEEKLFF.

CDR3 residues: CASSPLTQGATGNTIYF. The CDR3 coding sequence is TGTGCCAGCTCACCATTAACCCAGGGGGCTACTGGAAACACCATATATTTT. The rearrangement links TRBV18 to TRBJ1-3; 8 positions match TRBD1. The germline CDR1 and CDR2 sequences are KGHSH and LQKENI. V dropped 2 bases and J dropped 2; count of bases not matched to a gene: 8. This CDR3 contains 17 residues.

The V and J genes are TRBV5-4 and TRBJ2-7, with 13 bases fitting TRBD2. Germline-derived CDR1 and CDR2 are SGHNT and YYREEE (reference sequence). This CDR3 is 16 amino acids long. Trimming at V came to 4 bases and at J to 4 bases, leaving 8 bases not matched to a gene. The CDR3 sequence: CASSPGGLAGDYEQYF. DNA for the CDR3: TGTGCCAGCAGCCCCGGCGGACTAGCGGGAGATTACGAGCAGTACTTC. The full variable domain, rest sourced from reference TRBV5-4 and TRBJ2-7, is ETGVTQSPTHLIKTRGQQVTLRCSSQSGHNTVSWYQQALGQGPQFIFQYYREEENGRGNFPPRFSGLQFPNYSSELNVNALELDDSALYLCASSPGGLAGDYEQYFGPGTRLTVT.

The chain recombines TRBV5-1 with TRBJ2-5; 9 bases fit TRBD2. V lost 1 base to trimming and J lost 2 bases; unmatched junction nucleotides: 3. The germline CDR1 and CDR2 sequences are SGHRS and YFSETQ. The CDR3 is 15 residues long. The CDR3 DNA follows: TGCGCCAGCAGCTTGCGCAGCGGGGGGCAAGAGACCCAGTACTTC. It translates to CASSLRSGGQETQYF.

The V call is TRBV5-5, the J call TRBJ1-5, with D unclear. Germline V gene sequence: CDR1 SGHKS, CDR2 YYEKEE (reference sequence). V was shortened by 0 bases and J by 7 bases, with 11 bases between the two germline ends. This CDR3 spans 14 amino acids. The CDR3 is CASSLAPDLQPQHF. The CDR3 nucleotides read TGTGCCAGCAGCTTGGCTCCGGACTTGCAGCCCCAGCATTTT.

In DNA, the CDR3 is TGCGCCAGCAGCCGGGACGGGGGAAGCTCCTACAATGAGCAGTTCTTC. It specifies CASSRDGGSSYNEQFF. The V call is TRBV4-1, the J call TRBJ2-1, with D maybe TRBD2 (6 bases). This CDR3 spans 16 amino acids. Germline values: CDR1 MGHRA, CDR2 YSYEKL. Trimming shortened V by 4 bases and J by 0 bases, and 13 bases separated the two germline ends.

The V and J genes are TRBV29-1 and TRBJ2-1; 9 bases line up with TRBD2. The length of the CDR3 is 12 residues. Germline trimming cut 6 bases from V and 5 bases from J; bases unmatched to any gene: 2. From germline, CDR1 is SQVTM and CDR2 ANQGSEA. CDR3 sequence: CSVPSGNNEQFF. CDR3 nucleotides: TGCAGCGTCCCTAGCGGGAACAATGAGCAGTTCTTC.

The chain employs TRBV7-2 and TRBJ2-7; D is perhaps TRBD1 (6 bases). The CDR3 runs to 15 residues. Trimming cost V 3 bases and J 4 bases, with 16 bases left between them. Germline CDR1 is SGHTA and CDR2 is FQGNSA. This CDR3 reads CASSFVAGETYEQYF. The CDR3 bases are TGTGCCAGCAGCTTTGTGGCAGGGGAAACTTACGAGCAGTACTTC. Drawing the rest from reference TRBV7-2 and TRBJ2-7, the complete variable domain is GAGVSQSPSNKVTEKGKDVELRCDPISGHTALYWYRQSLGQGLEFLIYFQGNSAPDKSGLPSDRFSAERTGGSVSTLTIQRTQQEDSAVYLCASSFVAGETYEQYFGPGTRLTVT.

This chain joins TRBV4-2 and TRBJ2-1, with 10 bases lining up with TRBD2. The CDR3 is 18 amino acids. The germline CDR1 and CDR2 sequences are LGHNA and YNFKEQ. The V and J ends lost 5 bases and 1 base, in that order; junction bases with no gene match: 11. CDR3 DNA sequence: TGTGCCAGCAGCTTCCTAGCGGGAGTTGTTGAGTCCTACAATGAGCAGTTCTTC. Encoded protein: CASSFLAGVVESYNEQFF.

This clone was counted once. The CDR3 region has the DNA TGTGCCAGCAGTTTGCAGGGCGACTATGGCTACACCTTC. This translates into CASSLQGDYGYTF. This chain links TRBV27 with TRBJ1-2, with a weak D call TRBD1 (5 bases). V lost 3 bases to trimming and J lost 3 bases, with 8 bases between them. This CDR3 region has 13 residues. Per germline, CDR1 MNHEY and CDR2 SMNVEV (reference sequence).